This TCR beta chain is from a study of blood T cells in healthy people across ages (dated by TCRdb to the mid-2010s). Some background on the complete study: Template switching captured roughly one uniquely barcoded TCR beta cDNA molecule per two T cells in model experiments. The study measured age-related changes in TCR beta repertoire diversity using deep sequencing normalized with unique cDNA molecular identifiers. The donors were split into four age groups: young (average about 15 years), middle-aged (more than 35), aged (about 62) and long-lived (roughly 86). To avoid experimental bias, donors of different ages were distributed randomly across sequencing lanes. Two additional independent replicas of 1 million unique cDNA reads from the same blood draw were analyzed for two donors (one aged 18 to 30 and one aged 80 or older). Beyond this particular receptor, the publication reports: Observed TCR beta diversity per million T cells fell roughly linearly with age, and a significant reduction was already apparent by age around 40. Compared with the aged group, the long-lived group had more naive CD4+ T cells, fewer expanded clones and increased TCR diversity, a pattern suggesting age selection. Estimates of total diversity based on one million sequenced T cells were regarded as lower bounds and as underestimates. Observed TCR beta diversity correlated strongly with the percentage of naive T cells measured by flow cytometry. Bulk unsorted PBMC profiling prevented conclusive comparison of naive and antigen-experienced compartments. Because donor CMV infection status was unknown, age-related changes in expanded clonotypes were potentially confounded.

Library preparation was by 5' RACE. TCRdb shows the sequencer as Illumina HiSeq 2500. A second PCR of about 6 to 11 cycles was run with a J-beta primer mix and a sample-barcoded 5' primer. Each TCR beta cDNA molecule received a unique molecular identifier from a template-switch 5' adaptor carrying 12 random nucleotides. At least 2.5 million CDR3-containing paired-end reads were obtained from each sample. The Mint cDNA synthesis kit, primed by a TRBC-specific oligonucleotide, was used to synthesize first-strand cDNA from all RNA. Following uracil-DNA glycosylase treatment, all cDNA underwent a first 18-cycle PCR with the universal primers M1SS and BC2_uni_R. As for how the authors treated the data: For normalization, 1 million high-quality reads were randomly selected from each sample, with every read carrying a distinct molecular identifier. Instead of being binned into consensus sequences, reads that shared molecular identifiers were thrown out. MiTCR, set to a Q25 quality threshold and the strictest error-elimination algorithm, was used for CDR3 identification, clonotype clustering and error correction. A nonparametric unseen species model with Euler transformation was used to estimate lower-bound total TCR beta diversity. TCRdb passed the public sequencing reads through fastp at Q25 and MiXCR, retaining productive beta sequences. Each entry merges the rows of one CDR3 protein and shows their most common DNA and genes. TCRdb assigned the V and J calls; the authors' analysis was not used. This sample is represented by 750,000 to 950,000 distinct CDR3 sequences; about 53% of them were singletons. Approximately 40% of the sample goes to the ten largest clones.

In its sample, this clonotype was seen a few times. No antigen is known for it. The record has no base qualities; no much larger clone is one base away. Systemically healthy Caucasian individuals from Russia, about 38 in total and aged about 6 to 100 years, were included as donors. Ten milliliters of peripheral blood were drawn from each donor into EDTA-treated Vacutainer tubes. PBMCs were isolated by Ficoll-Paque density-gradient centrifugation, with at least 7 million obtained per sample. Trizol reagent was used to extract total RNA from the PBMCs, yielding at least 6 micrograms per sample. For every donor, an aliquot of PBMCs went through flow cytometry to measure the percentages of naive CD45RAhigh/CD27high T cells. Reading the germline V gene gives CDR1 SGHRS and CDR2 YFSETQ. Trimming accounts for 3 bases at V and 1 base at J, while the number of junction bases matched to no gene is 3. Reading from cysteine to phenylalanine, the CDR3 counts 15 amino acids. The only DNA kept is the CDR3, 45 bases in frame from the first base.

The sequencing sample was made of blood. The receptor's source is a man older than 75 in good health. The chain links TRBV5-1 with TRBJ1-2; the central 10 bases match TRBD1. The DNA sequence follows: TGCGCCAGCAGCTCCGGGACAGGGGTTAACTATGGCTACACCTTC. It translates as CASSSGTGVNYGYTF. The variable domain in full, with residues beyond the CDR3 obtained from the reference TRBV5-1 and TRBJ1-2 genes, is KAGVTQTPRYLIKTRGQQVTLSCSPISGHRSVSWYQQTPGQGLQFLFEYFSETQRNKGNFPGRFSGRQFSNSRSEMNVSTLELGDSALYLCASSSGTGVNYGYTFGSGTRLTVV.